This T cell receptor (beta chain) was observed in a study of PD-1 blockade in classical Hodgkin lymphoma. Study-level points and caveats: With respect to the repertoire differences, their causes, possibly disease activity or prior therapy, remain undefined. Newly diagnosed patients had baseline TCR diversity that was reportedly lower than that of healthy donors.

Sequenced by immunoSEQ multiplex PCR; TCRdb stores in-frame clones only, minus some. This sample has about 96,000 clones, with roughly 91% found just once. Germline V CDR1 and CDR2: SEHNR, FQNEAQ (reference sequence). CDR3 size: 13 residues. Trimming pared 4 bases from V and 3 bases from J, leaving 10 bases between. Regarding time point: cycle 4 day 1 (C4D1), after more than five weeks of nivolumab. With no exception, relapse followed autologous stem cell transplantation in all patients, and brentuximab vedotin exposure varied. Notes on this clone: Its antigen is unknown.

This receptor was identified in a human donor with classical Hodgkin lymphoma. V and J are TRBV7-9 and TRBJ2-7; D perhaps matches TRBD1 (6 bases). This specimen was peripheral blood mononuclear cells (PBMCs), taken before the fourth cycle of nivolumab. CDR3 residues: CASSSRGVYEQYF. CDR3 sequence (DNA): TGTGCCAGCAGCTCCAGGGGAGTCTACGAGCAGTACTTC. Together with reference TRBV7-9 and TRBJ2-7, the CDR3 gives the full variable domain: DTGVSQNPRHKITKRGQNVTFRCDPISEHNRLYWYRQTLGQGPEFLTYFQNEAQLEKSRLLSDRFSAERPKGSFSTLEIQRTEQGDSAMYLCASSSRGVYEQYFGPGTRLTVT.